Here is one T cell receptor (beta chain) with its context. This record comes from a study of cytomegalovirus exposure and HLA in healthy donors. Turning to the study itself: Roughly 179 million T cells yielded 90 million to 130 million unique TCR beta sequences, as an earlier analysis found. A data release that came early held 75 million to 85 million unique TCRs from HLA-typed donors.

Trimming removed 0 bases at V and 2 bases at J, with 8 bases between. Germline assignment: CDR1 MNHNY and CDR2 SVGAGI (reference sequence). The CDR3 covers 15 residues. Vbeta (60) and Jbeta (13) primers were used in the PCR. Clones were sequenced by immunoSEQ multiplex PCR, and TCRdb holds only the in-frame ones, with some missing. The table shows 90,000 to 100,000 clones, with about 80% occurring only once. The source is a middle-aged man in good health and CMV-seronegative. The chain combines TRBV6-6 with TRBJ2-1, with D perhaps TRBD2 (6 bases). Sequenced: PBMCs. This CDR3 reads CASSYSGEAYNEQFF. DNA for the CDR3: TGTGCCAGCAGTTACTCTGGGGAGGCCTACAATGAGCAGTTCTTC.